This is a list of T cell receptor beta chains from one sample in a study of control samples from healthy donors and cancer patients. Sequencing used immunoSEQ multiplex PCR; TCRdb keeps in-frame clones, though not all of them. Of 150,000 to 200,000 clones detected, 85% to 95% appear once; the ten largest clones hold around 1.5%. The sample comprised blood. The receptors originated from a woman aged 18-29 years in good health. Both conserved end residues are part of each CDR3. Each record gives: D gene, clone size, J gene, V gene, CDR3 protein, CDR3 DNA. The D gene is left open where the match is weak. Clone size is stated in some rows and not others, as once, few, many or a class when expanded.

D gene: -
clone size: -
J gene: TRBJ1-5
V gene: TRBV12-3/TRBV12-4
CDR3 protein: CASSFGNQPQHF
CDR3 DNA: TGTGCCAGCAGTTTCGGGAATCAGCCCCAGCATTTT

D gene: -
clone size: -
J gene: TRBJ2-3
V gene: TRBV28
CDR3 protein: CASSFPGRGHRGDTQYF
CDR3 DNA: TGTGCCAGCAGTTTCCCCGGCAGGGGCCACCGAGGGGATACGCAGTATTTT

D gene: -
clone size: -
J gene: TRBJ2-1
V gene: TRBV5-1
CDR3 protein: CASSLPATGGYNEQFF
CDR3 DNA: TGCGCCAGCAGCCTCCCCGCGACAGGAGGCTACAATGAGCAGTTCTTC

D gene: -
clone size: -
J gene: TRBJ2-6
V gene: TRBV9
CDR3 protein: CASSVDVRSGANVLTF
CDR3 DNA: TGTGCCAGCAGCGTAGATGTCCGCTCTGGGGCCAACGTCCTGACTTTC

D gene: -
clone size: -
J gene: TRBJ2-5
V gene: TRBV6-5
CDR3 protein: CASSLADRPQETQYF
CDR3 DNA: TGTGCCAGCAGTTTGGCCGACAGACCGCAAGAGACCCAGTACTTC

D gene: TRBD1
clone size: -
J gene: TRBJ1-2
V gene: TRBV2
CDR3 protein: CASSGDSTNYGYTF
CDR3 DNA: TGTGCCAGCAGTGGGGACAGTACTAACTATGGCTACACCTTC

D gene: -
clone size: -
J gene: TRBJ2-7
V gene: TRBV19
CDR3 protein: CASSSGAYEQYF
CDR3 DNA: TGTGCCAGTAGTTCAGGGGCCTACGAGCAGTACTTC

D gene: -
clone size: -
J gene: TRBJ2-5
V gene: TRBV19
CDR3 protein: CASSLGTSVYGGTQYF
CDR3 DNA: TGTGCCAGTAGTTTGGGGACATCCGTCTATGGGGGGACCCAGTACTTC

D gene: -
clone size: -
J gene: TRBJ2-3
V gene: TRBV10-1
CDR3 protein: CASSDKRDPDTQYF
CDR3 DNA: TGCGCCAGCAGTGATAAGAGGGACCCAGATACGCAGTATTTT

D gene: -
clone size: -
J gene: TRBJ1-4
V gene: TRBV11-2
CDR3 protein: CASSLAGGYEKLFF
CDR3 DNA: TGTGCCAGCAGCTTGGCGGGGGGTTATGAAAAACTGTTTTTT

D gene: TRBD1
clone size: once
J gene: TRBJ1-6
V gene: TRBV5-1
CDR3 protein: CASSSGQGVGSPLHF
CDR3 DNA: TGCGCCAGCAGCTCGGGACAGGGGGTAGGCTCACCCCTCCACTTT

D gene: -
clone size: -
J gene: TRBJ1-3
V gene: TRBV28
CDR3 protein: CASSLHPRMGNTIYF
CDR3 DNA: TGTGCCAGCAGTTTACACCCGCGTATGGGAAACACCATATATTTT

D gene: -
clone size: -
J gene: TRBJ2-3
V gene: TRBV9
CDR3 protein: CASSVGAPSTDTQYF
CDR3 DNA: TGTGCCAGCAGCGTGGGGGCACCTAGCACAGATACGCAGTATTTT

D gene: -
clone size: -
J gene: TRBJ2-5
V gene: TRBV5-6
CDR3 protein: CASSSLPTLQETQYF
CDR3 DNA: TGTGCCAGCAGCTCCCTCCCTACCCTTCAAGAGACCCAGTACTTC

D gene: -
clone size: once
J gene: TRBJ2-5
V gene: TRBV28
CDR3 protein: CASSTRGGQETQYF
CDR3 DNA: TGTGCCAGCAGTACCAGGGGGGGCCAAGAGACCCAGTACTTC

D gene: -
clone size: -
J gene: TRBJ1-1
V gene: TRBV6-5
CDR3 protein: CASMVGTEAFF
CDR3 DNA: TGTGCCAGCATGGTTGGGACTGAAGCTTTCTTT

D gene: TRBD1
clone size: -
J gene: TRBJ2-5
V gene: TRBV11-2
CDR3 protein: CASSPMTGKETQYF
CDR3 DNA: TGTGCCAGCAGCCCAATGACAGGGAAGGAGACCCAGTACTTC

D gene: -
clone size: -
J gene: TRBJ1-1
V gene: TRBV3-1/TRBV3-2
CDR3 protein: CASSSSRTVNTEAFF
CDR3 DNA: TGTGCCAGCAGCTCCTCCCGGACGGTGAACACTGAAGCTTTCTTT

D gene: TRBD2
clone size: -
J gene: TRBJ2-1
V gene: TRBV11-2
CDR3 protein: CASSFTSGTYNEQFF
CDR3 DNA: TGTGCCAGCAGCTTTACTAGCGGCACCTACAATGAGCAGTTCTTC

D gene: -
clone size: -
J gene: TRBJ1-5
V gene: TRBV6-2/TRBV6-3
CDR3 protein: CASSYSSVEPQHF
CDR3 DNA: TGTGCCAGCAGTTACTCAAGTGTAGAGCCCCAGCATTTT

D gene: TRBD1
clone size: few
J gene: TRBJ1-5
V gene: TRBV2
CDR3 protein: CASSGTTGGPQHF
CDR3 DNA: TGTGCCAGCAGTGGGACTACAGGGGGGCCCCAGCATTTT

D gene: TRBD2
clone size: -
J gene: TRBJ2-5
V gene: TRBV9
CDR3 protein: CASSSPSGGLGKTQYF
CDR3 DNA: TGTGCCAGCAGCTCCCCCTCGGGCGGACTAGGAAAGACCCAGTACTTC

D gene: -
clone size: -
J gene: TRBJ2-7
V gene: TRBV9
CDR3 protein: CASSARGVGEQYF
CDR3 DNA: TGTGCCAGCAGCGCCCGTGGGGTGGGCGAGCAGTACTTC

D gene: -
clone size: -
J gene: TRBJ2-3
V gene: TRBV11-2
CDR3 protein: CASSLGFPSTDTQYF
CDR3 DNA: TGTGCCAGCAGCTTGGGATTCCCTAGCACAGATACGCAGTATTTT

D gene: -
clone size: -
J gene: TRBJ1-1
V gene: TRBV28
CDR3 protein: CASSSPGGRDTEAFF
CDR3 DNA: TGTGCCAGCAGTTCCCCGGGGGGGAGGGACACTGAAGCTTTCTTT

D gene: -
clone size: -
J gene: TRBJ1-2
V gene: TRBV9
CDR3 protein: CASSASGGWHLHGYTF
CDR3 DNA: TGTGCCAGCAGCGCCTCGGGGGGTTGGCACCTTCATGGCTACACCTTC

D gene: -
clone size: -
J gene: TRBJ1-1
V gene: TRBV4-1
CDR3 protein: CASSHKEGLNTEAFF
CDR3 DNA: TGCGCCAGCAGCCACAAGGAGGGGCTGAACACTGAAGCTTTCTTT

D gene: -
clone size: -
J gene: TRBJ2-4
V gene: TRBV23-1
CDR3 protein: CASSLNLGRKEAGIQYF
CDR3 DNA: TGCGCCAGCAGTCTCAACTTGGGGAGAAAGGAAGCGGGCATTCAGTACTTC

D gene: -
clone size: -
J gene: TRBJ2-7
V gene: TRBV2
CDR3 protein: CAARPDTTYEQYF
CDR3 DNA: TGTGCCGCCCGGCCTGACACCACCTACGAGCAGTACTTC

D gene: -
clone size: -
J gene: TRBJ2-5
V gene: TRBV10-2
CDR3 protein: CASSESVRGQETQYF
CDR3 DNA: TGCGCCAGCAGTGAGTCAGTGAGGGGTCAAGAGACCCAGTACTTC

D gene: -
clone size: -
J gene: TRBJ2-5
V gene: TRBV3-1/TRBV3-2
CDR3 protein: CASSQERTRRETQYF
CDR3 DNA: TGTGCCAGCAGCCAAGAGCGAACCCGCAGGGAGACCCAGTACTTC

D gene: TRBD2
clone size: -
J gene: TRBJ2-7
V gene: TRBV29-1
CDR3 protein: CSAGGRGYEQYF
CDR3 DNA: TGCAGCGCCGGGGGGAGGGGATACGAGCAGTACTTC

D gene: TRBD1
clone size: -
J gene: TRBJ1-2
V gene: TRBV7-2
CDR3 protein: CASSPSGTGDGYTF
CDR3 DNA: TGTGCCAGCAGCCCGTCCGGGACAGGGGATGGCTACACCTTC